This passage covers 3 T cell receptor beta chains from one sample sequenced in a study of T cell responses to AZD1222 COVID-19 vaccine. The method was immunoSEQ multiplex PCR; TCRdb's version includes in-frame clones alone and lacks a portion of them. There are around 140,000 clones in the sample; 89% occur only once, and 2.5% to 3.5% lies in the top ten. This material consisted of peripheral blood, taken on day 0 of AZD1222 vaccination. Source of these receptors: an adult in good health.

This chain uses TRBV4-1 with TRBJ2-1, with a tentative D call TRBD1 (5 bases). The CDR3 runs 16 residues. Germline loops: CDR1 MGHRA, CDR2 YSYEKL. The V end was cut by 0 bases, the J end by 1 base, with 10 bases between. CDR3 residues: CASSQDKQASYNEQFF. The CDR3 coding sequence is TGCGCCAGCAGCCAAGATAAACAGGCTTCCTACAATGAGCAGTTCTTC.

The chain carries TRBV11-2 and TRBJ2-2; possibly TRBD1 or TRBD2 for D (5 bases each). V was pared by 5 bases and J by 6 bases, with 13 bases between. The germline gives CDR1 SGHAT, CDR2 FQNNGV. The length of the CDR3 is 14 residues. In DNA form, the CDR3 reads TGTGCCAGCAGCACAGTCCGGGGCCCCGGGGAGCTGTTTTTT. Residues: CASSTVRGPGELFF. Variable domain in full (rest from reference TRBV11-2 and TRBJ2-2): EAGVAQSPRYKIIEKRQSVAFWCNPISGHATLYWYQQILGQGPKLLIQFQNNGVVDDSQLPKDRFSAERLKGVDSTLKIQPAKLEDSAVYLCASSTVRGPGELFFGEGSRLTVL.

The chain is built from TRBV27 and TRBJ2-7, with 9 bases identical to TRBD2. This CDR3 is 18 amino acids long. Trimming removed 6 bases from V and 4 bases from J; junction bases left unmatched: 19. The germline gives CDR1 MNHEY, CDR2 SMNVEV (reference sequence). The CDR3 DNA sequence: TGTGCCAGCAGACCGGGTCGGTATCCCGGGACTAGCCCATACGAGCAGTACTTC. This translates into CASRPGRYPGTSPYEQYF.